The T cell receptor beta chain described here comes from a study of T cell clonality in common variable immunodeficiency. The germline V gene encodes CDR1 MNHNS and CDR2 SASEGT. This CDR3 contains 14 residues. V lost 2 bases and J lost 9; bases outside the gene matches: 6. Blood came from CVID subjects not ill and not taking immunomodulatory or immunosuppressive medication. TCRdb's copy holds only in-frame clones and misses some; the assay was immunoSEQ multiplex PCR. Observed are about 33,000 clones, no singletons, with the top ten taking about 6.1%. Overall study findings and caveats: Fewer deletions and N-nucleotide insertions were reportedly seen in common variable immunodeficiency TCR beta sequences. Repertoire-complication correlations in CVID were limited by patient heterogeneity. Authors noted CVID clonality's cause needs subpopulation repertoire sequencing. CVID subjects had higher TCRbeta clonality than healthy controls, most marked in about a third.

This clone was seen a handful of times. Its antigen is not known. The read ends 3 residues before the CDR3 terminus; that terminus is restored from the germline J gene. This clonotype originated in a human donor with common variable immunodeficiency. The sequenced sample consisted of peripheral blood mononuclear cells. V usage is TRBV6-1 and J usage is TRBJ2-1; 8 bases align to TRBD1. Here the CDR3 reads CASSERQGALEQFF. The CDR3 bases that were read are TGTGCCAGCAGTGAAAGGCAGGGGGCGCTTGAG.